The clone carrying this T cell receptor beta chain showed up just a few times. Antigen unknown. This entry comes from a study of T-cell reconstitution after alpha-beta-depleted transplantation in children. Study-level results: By one year post-transplant, T-cell counts and diversity largely arose from T cells that were newly produced. Several hundred expanded graft clones reportedly supplied alpha-beta T cells about two months after transplant. From surviving recipient T cells and thymic progenitors came the high day-60 TCRbeta diversity observed in some patients.

Unique molecular identifiers tagged the TCRbeta library. TCRdb recomputed calls from the PCR reads with MiXCR, one row per CDR3 protein. The sample carries about a million distinct CDR3 sequences, around 30% recorded once. V gave up 4 bases and J gave up 4 bases; unmatched junction bases: 11. The CDR3 extends over 16 amino acids. The chain employs TRBV12-3 or TRBV12-4 and TRBJ2-5, with TRBD2 matching 8 bases. The receptor was isolated from a boy under two years old who had a stem cell transplant for SCID, so the T cells may come from the graft donor. The specimen comprised PBMCs, mostly from graft donor cells, sampled 360 days after TCRalphabeta/CD19-depleted stem cell transplant. CDR3 bases: TGTGCCAGCAGTTCATCGGGACTAGGGGGGTTAGAGACCCAGTACTTC. Its protein product is CASSSSGLGGLETQYF.